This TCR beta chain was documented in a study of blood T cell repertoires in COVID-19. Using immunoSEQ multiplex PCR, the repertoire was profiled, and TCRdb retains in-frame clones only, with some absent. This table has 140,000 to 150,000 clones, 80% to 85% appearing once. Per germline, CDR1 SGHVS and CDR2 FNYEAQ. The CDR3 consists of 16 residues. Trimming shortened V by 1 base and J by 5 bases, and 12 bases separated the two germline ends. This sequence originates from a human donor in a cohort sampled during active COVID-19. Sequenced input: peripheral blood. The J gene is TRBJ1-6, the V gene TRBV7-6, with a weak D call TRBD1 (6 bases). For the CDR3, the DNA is TGTGCCAGCAGCTTAGTGACAGGTCCCAATAATTCACCCCTCCACTTT. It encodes CASSLVTGPNNSPLHF. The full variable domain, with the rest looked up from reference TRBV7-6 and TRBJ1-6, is GAGVSQSPRYKVTKRGQDVALRCDPISGHVSLYWYRQALGQGPEFLTYFNYEAQQDKSGLPNDRFSAERPEGSISTLTIQRTEQRDSAMYRCASSLVTGPNNSPLHFGNGTRLTVT.